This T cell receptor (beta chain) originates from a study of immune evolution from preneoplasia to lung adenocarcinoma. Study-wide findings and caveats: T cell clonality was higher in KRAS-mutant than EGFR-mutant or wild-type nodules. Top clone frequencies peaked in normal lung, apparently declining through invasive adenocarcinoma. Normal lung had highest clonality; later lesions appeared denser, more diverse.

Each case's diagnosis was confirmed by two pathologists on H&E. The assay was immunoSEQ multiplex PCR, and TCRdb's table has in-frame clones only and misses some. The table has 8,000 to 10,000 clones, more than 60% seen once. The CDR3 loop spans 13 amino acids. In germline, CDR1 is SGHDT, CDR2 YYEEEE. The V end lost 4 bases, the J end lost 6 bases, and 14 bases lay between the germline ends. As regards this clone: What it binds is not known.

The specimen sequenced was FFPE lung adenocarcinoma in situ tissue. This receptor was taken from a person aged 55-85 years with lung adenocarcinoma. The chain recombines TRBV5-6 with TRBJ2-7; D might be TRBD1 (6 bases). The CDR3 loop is CASSAAGAPEQYF. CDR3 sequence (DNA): TGTGCCAGCAGCGCGGCAGGGGCGCCCGAGCAGTACTTC.